This T cell receptor beta chain was sequenced for a study of glioma-infiltrating T cells after dendritic cell vaccination. Findings and caveats of the study: Higher TCR clonality did not directly relate to longer survival. Complete blood and tumor specimen sets were limited to few patients.

With respect to this clone: The antigen is unknown.

In germline, CDR1 is SGHDT, CDR2 YYEEEE. V trimming: 0 bases; J trimming: 1 base; junction bases outside the gene matches: 5. The CDR3 runs 16 residues. Specified time point: after dendritic cell vaccination, including at tumor progression/relapse. Primers: 60 V beta forward and 13 J beta reverse. Measured with immunoSEQ multiplex PCR; TCRdb has only the in-frame clones, and not every one. Found here are some 90,000 clones, approximately 75% of them singletons; the top ten hold roughly 2.1%. This specimen was blood, taken after dendritic cell vaccination. This chain joins TRBV5-6 and TRBJ2-5, with 8 bases fitting TRBD2. The sequence derives from a human donor with glioblastoma. The CDR3 DNA follows: TGTGCCAGCAGCTTGGTACTAGCGGAACCCCAAGAGACCCAGTACTTC. This sequence encodes CASSLVLAEPQETQYF.